This T cell receptor beta chain was obtained from a study of T cells in Graves' hyperthyroidism and ophthalmopathy. Study-level background: At initial diagnosis, before any treatment had begun, peripheral blood was obtained.

Amplification of TCR beta CDR3 regions was performed using RNA transcripts as template. Primed by the HTBI set, a first-round RT-PCR was run on the TCR CDR3. Via MiXCR, TCRdb re-called the multiplex PCR reads, giving one row per CDR3 protein. The table shows around 720,000 distinct CDR3 sequences, with approximately 36% occurring only once. This clonotype was counted many times. The antigen remains undetermined. Uncontrolled infection, other autoimmune disease, pregnancy or lactation barred patients from enrollment. Study-wide points: The model's output predicted ophthalmopathy at a median of about 6.5 months prior to onset. Most clonotypes that expanded in the thyroid above 0.001 also showed up in blood.

Input material: blood. The sequence was obtained from a woman aged 35 to 49 with Graves' hyperthyroidism.

The CDR3 region has the DNA TGTGCCAGCAGTGAATTTGCAGCTAACTATGGCTACACCTTC. This gives the protein CASSEFAANYGYTF. The chain has TRBV2 and TRBJ1-2, with no clear D. Germline lookup yields CDR1 SNHLY and CDR2 FYNNEI. Trimming removed 2 bases from V and 0 bases from J, with 7 bases in between. The CDR3 runs 14 residues. Complete variable domain (other parts from reference TRBV2 and TRBJ1-2): EPEVTQTPSHQVTQMGQEVILRCVPISNHLYFYWYRQILGQKVEFLVSFYNNEISEKSEIFDDQFSVERPDGSNFTLKIRSTKLEDSAMYFCASSEFAANYGYTFGSGTRLTVV.